The T cell receptor beta chain described here comes from a study of shared clonotypes between healthy human individuals. Germline V gene sequence: CDR1 MGHDK, CDR2 SYGVNS. CDR3 length equals 15 residues. Trimming took 6 bases from V and 2 from J, leaving 16 bases between them. Study-level findings and limits: The study found 4.5% to 5% of naive CD4 clonotypes shared across a few donors.

The protocol was immunoSEQ multiplex PCR, while the TCRdb copy is restricted to in-frame clones and leaves out a portion. The repertoire includes 2 million to 2.5 million clones, more than 80% of them detected once, and 0.39% sits in the top ten. In this sample, this clone turned up a few times. No antigen is known for it. This TCR derives from a man between 18 and 29 years old in good health. Some clones in this sample may be carry-over from other donors' samples. Sequenced: naive CD4+ T cells from PBMCs. Documented subset: CD45RA+ positively selected. The rearrangement joins TRBV25-1 to TRBJ2-5; no definite D call. The CDR3 coding sequence is TGTGCCAGCAGCGAAGTCTCGACCGGTCAAGAGACCCAGTACTTC. Translation gives CASSEVSTGQETQYF. Together with reference TRBV25-1 and TRBJ2-5, the CDR3 gives the full variable domain: EADIYQTPRYLVIGTGKKITLECSQTMGHDKMYWYQQDPGMELHLIHYSYGVNSTEKGDLSSESTVSRIRTEHFPLTLESARPSHTSQYLCASSEVSTGQETQYFGPGTRLLVL.